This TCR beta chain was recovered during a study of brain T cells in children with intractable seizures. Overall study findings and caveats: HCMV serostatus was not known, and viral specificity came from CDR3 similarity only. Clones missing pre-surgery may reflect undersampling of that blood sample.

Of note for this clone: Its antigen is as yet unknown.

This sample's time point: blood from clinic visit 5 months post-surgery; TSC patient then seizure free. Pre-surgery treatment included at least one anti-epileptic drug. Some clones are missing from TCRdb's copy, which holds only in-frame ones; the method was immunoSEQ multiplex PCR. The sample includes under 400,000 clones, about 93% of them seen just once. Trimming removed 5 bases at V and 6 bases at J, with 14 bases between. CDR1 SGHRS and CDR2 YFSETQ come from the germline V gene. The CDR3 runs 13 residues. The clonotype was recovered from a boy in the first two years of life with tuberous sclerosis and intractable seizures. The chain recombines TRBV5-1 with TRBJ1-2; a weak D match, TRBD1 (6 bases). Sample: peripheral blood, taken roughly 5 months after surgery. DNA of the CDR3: TGCGCCAGCAGTTTCACAGGGTTCAATGGCTACACCTTC. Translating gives CASSFTGFNGYTF.